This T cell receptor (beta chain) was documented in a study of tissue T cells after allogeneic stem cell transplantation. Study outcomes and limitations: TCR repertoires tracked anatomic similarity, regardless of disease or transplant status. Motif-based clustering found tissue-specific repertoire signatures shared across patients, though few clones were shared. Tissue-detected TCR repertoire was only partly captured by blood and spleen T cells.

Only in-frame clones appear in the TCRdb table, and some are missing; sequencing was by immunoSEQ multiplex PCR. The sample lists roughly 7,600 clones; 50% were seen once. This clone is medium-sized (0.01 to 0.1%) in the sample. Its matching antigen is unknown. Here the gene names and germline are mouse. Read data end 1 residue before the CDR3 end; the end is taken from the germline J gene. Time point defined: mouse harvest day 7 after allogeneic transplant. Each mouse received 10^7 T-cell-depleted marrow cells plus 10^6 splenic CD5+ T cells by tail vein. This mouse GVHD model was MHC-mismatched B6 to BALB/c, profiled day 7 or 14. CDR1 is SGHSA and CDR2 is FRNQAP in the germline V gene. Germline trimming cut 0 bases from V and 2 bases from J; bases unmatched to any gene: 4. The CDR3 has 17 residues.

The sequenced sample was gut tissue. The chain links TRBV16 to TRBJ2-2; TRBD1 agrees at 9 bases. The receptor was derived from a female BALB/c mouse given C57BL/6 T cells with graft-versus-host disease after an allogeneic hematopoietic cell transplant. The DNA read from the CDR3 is TGTGCAAGCAGCTTAGATCACACAGGGGGCAACACCGGGCAGCTCTAC. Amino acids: CASSLDHTGGNTGQLY. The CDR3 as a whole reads CASSLDHTGGNTGQLYF.